These 8 T cell receptor beta chains came from one sample sequenced in a study of blood T cell repertoires in COVID-19. Generated by immunoSEQ multiplex PCR, the TCRdb table keeps only in-frame clones and is missing some. The sample lists some 300,000 clones; 80% to 90% were seen once. Sequences were obtained from peripheral blood. All receptors derive from a woman aged 65 to 85 with COVID-19, enrolled during active disease.

This clone appeared once. The chain has TRBV4-1 and TRBJ2-1; TRBD2 matches 13 bases. There are 17 residues in the CDR3. Looked up from germline, CDR1 is MGHRA and CDR2 is YSYEKL. J lost 10 bases, V lost 2 bases, and 11 bases had no gene match. CDR3: CASSQLIGLAGVHEQFF. DNA for the CDR3: TGCGCCAGCAGCCAATTAATCGGACTAGCGGGGGTTCACGAGCAGTTCTTC.

J is TRBJ1-5 and V is TRBV6-2 or TRBV6-3, with TRBD1 matching 8 bases. This CDR3 spans 17 amino acids. V lost 2 bases and J lost 0; bases outside the gene matches: 6. Germline CDR1 reads MNHEY; CDR2 reads SVGEGT. The CDR3 DNA is TGTGCCAGCAGTTACCCCGGGACAGGACGTAGCAATCAGCCCCAGCATTTT. Translated: CASSYPGTGRSNQPQHF.

J is TRBJ2-7 and V is TRBV19, with 10 nucleotides matching TRBD1. The trim removed 5 bases at V and 4 bases at J, leaving 8 bases unmatched. The CDR3 has 15 amino acids. Germline V gene sequence: CDR1 LNHDA, CDR2 SQIVND (reference sequence). DNA for the CDR3: TGTGCCAGTAGTCTCTCCGGGACAGGGGATTACGAGCAGTACTTC. Translating it yields CASSLSGTGDYEQYF.

CDR3 DNA: TGTGCCAGCAGCTTAGAGGCAGGGGAATATAATTCACCCCTCCACTTT. Translated, it gives CASSLEAGEYNSPLHF. The V gene is TRBV13, the J gene TRBJ1-6; tentative D call: TRBD1 (6 bases). CDR1 PRHDT and CDR2 FYEKMQ come from the germline V gene (reference sequence). The CDR3 length is 16 residues. V gave up 1 base and J gave up 4 bases, with 11 bases separating them.

The rearrangement uses TRBV18 and TRBJ1-1, with D possibly TRBD1 on 6 matching bases. Trimming took 5 bases from V and 2 from J, leaving 9 bases between them. Germline V gives CDR1 KGHSH, CDR2 LQKENI. This CDR3 comprises 13 residues. The CDR3 DNA sequence: TGTGCCAGCTCATCGACAGGTAACACTGAAGCTTTCTTT. It is translated as CASSSTGNTEAFF.

This rearrangement joins TRBV6-6 to TRBJ2-3; 10 nucleotides line up with TRBD2. The CDR3 is made up of 15 amino acids. Germline-derived CDR1 and CDR2 are MNHNY and SVGAGI (reference sequence). V was pared by 2 bases and J by 5 bases, with 4 bases of the junction left unmatched. Here the CDR3 reads CASSYQRGGKDTQYF. The CDR3 coding sequence is TGTGCCAGCAGTTACCAGCGGGGGGGTAAAGATACGCAGTATTTT.

The rearrangement links TRBV18 to TRBJ2-2; a possible D gene is TRBD1 (7 bases). CDR3 length equals 16 residues. From germline, CDR1 is KGHSH and CDR2 LQKENI. V was pared by 0 bases and J by 4 bases, with 12 bases between. The CDR3 loop reads CASSPPQGGATGELFF. CDR3 nucleotides: TGTGCCAGCTCACCACCCCAGGGGGGCGCCACCGGGGAGCTGTTTTTT.

The chain is built from TRBV29-1 and TRBJ1-2; D is perhaps TRBD1 (5 bases). Germline V gene data show CDR1 as SQVTM and CDR2 as ANQGSEA. Trimming stripped 3 bases from V and 5 bases from J, with 10 bases between. The CDR3 is 12 residues long. The CDR3 sequence: CSVDPGLYGYTF. DNA of the CDR3: TGCAGCGTTGATCCGGGACTGTATGGCTACACCTTC. Looking up the rest from reference TRBV29-1 and TRBJ1-2 gives the full variable domain: SAVISQKPSRDICQRGTSLTIQCQVDSQVTMMFWYRQQPGQSLTLIATANQGSEATYESGFVIDKFPISRPNLTFSTLTVSNMSPEDSSIYLCSVDPGLYGYTFGSGTRLTVV.